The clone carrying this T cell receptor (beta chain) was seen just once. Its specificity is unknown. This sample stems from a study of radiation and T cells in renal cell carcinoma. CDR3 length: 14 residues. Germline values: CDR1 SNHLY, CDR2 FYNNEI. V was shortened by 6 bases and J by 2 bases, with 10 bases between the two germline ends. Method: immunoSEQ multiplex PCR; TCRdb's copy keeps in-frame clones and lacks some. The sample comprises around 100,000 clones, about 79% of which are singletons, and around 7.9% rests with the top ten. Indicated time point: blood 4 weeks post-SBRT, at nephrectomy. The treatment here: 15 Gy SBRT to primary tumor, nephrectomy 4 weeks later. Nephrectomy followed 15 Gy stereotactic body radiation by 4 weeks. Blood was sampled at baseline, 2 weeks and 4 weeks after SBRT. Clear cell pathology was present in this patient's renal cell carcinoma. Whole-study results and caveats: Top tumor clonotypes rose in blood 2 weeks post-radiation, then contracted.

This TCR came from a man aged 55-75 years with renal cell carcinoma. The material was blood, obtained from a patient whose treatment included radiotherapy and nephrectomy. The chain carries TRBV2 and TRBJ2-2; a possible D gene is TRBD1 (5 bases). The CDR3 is CASRLGENTGELFF. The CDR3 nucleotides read TGTGCCAGCAGATTAGGGGAAAACACCGGGGAGCTGTTTTTT.